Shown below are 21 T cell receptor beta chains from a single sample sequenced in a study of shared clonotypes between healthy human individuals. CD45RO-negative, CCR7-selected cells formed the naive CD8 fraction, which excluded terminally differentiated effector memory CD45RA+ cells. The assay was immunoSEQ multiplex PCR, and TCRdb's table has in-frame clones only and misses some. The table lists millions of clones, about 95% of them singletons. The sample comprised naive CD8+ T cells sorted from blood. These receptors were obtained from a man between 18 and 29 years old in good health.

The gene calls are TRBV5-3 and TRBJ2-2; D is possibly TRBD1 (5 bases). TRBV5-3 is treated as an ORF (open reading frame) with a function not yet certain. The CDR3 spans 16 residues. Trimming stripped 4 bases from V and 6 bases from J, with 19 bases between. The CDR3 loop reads CARSHTPDLGAGELFF. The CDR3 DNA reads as TGTGCCAGAAGCCATACCCCGGACCTAGGGGCCGGGGAGCTGTTTTTT.

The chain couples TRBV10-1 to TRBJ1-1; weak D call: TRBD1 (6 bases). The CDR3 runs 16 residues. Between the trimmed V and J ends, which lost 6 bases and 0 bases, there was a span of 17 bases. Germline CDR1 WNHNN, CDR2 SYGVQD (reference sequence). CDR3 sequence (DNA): TGCGCCAGCAGCCCGACAGGCCAACCCTTGAACACTGAAGCTTTCTTT. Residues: CASSPTGQPLNTEAFF.

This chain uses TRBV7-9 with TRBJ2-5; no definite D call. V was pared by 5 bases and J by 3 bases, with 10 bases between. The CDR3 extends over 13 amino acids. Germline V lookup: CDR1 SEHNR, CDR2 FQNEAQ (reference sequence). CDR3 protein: CASSPAAEETQYF. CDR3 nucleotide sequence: TGTGCCAGCAGCCCCGCGGCCGAAGAGACCCAGTACTTC.

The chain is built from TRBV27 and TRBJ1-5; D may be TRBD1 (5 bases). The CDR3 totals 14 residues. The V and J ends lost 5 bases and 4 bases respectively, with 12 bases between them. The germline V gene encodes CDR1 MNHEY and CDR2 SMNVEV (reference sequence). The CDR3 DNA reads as TGTGCCAGCAGTACCGGGGGGTGGAATCAGCCCCAGCATTTT. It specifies CASSTGGWNQPQHF.

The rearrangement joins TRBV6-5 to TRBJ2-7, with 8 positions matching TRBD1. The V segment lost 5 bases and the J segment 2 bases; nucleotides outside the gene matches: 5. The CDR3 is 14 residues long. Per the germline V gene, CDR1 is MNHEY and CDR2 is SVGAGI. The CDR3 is CASSRQGSPYEQYF. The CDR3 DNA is TGTGCCAGCAGTCGACAGGGGTCCCCCTACGAGCAGTACTTC.

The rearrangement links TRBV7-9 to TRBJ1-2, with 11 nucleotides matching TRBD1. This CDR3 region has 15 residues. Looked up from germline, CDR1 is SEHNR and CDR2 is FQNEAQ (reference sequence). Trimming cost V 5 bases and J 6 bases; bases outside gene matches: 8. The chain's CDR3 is CASSPGQGAGNGYTF. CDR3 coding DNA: TGTGCCAGCAGCCCCGGACAGGGGGCGGGAAATGGCTACACCTTC.

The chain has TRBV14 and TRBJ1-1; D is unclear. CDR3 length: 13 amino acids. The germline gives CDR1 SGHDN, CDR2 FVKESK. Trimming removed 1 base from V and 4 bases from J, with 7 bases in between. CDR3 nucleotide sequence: TGTGCCAGCAGCCAAGGGAGGGCCACTGAAGCTTTCTTT. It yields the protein CASSQGRATEAFF. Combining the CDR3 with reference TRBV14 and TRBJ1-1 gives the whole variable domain EAGVTQFPSHSVIEKGQTVTLRCDPISGHDNLYWYRRVMGKEIKFLLHFVKESKQDESGMPNNRFLAERTGGTYSTLKVQPAELEDSGVYFCASSQGRATEAFFGQGTRLTVV.

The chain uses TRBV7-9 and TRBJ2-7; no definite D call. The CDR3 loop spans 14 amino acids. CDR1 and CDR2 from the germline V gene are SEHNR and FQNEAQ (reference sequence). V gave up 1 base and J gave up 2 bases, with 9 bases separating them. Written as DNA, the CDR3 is TGTGCCAGCAGCTTAGTTTCAGGACCCTACGAGCAGTACTTC. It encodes CASSLVSGPYEQYF.

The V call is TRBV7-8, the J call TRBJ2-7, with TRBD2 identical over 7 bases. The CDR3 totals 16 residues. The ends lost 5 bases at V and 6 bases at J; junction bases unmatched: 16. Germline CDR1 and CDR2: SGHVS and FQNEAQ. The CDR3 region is CASSEGGLGVPSEQYF. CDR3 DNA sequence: TGTGCCAGCAGCGAGGGAGGACTAGGGGTCCCTAGCGAGCAGTACTTC.

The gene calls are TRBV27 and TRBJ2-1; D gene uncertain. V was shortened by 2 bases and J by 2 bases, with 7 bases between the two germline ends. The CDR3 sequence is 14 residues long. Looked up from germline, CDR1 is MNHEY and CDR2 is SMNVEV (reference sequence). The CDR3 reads CASSLGATYNEQFF. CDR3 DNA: TGTGCCAGCAGTTTAGGAGCGACCTACAATGAGCAGTTCTTC.

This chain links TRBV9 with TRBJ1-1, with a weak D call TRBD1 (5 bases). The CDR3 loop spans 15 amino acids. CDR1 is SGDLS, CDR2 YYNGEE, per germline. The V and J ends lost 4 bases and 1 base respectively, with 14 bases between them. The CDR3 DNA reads TGTGCCAGCAGCACCACCGGGACCCCGAACACTGAAGCTTTCTTT. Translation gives CASSTTGTPNTEAFF.

CDR3 amino acids: CASSLGPGGTYGYTF. CDR3 in DNA: TGTGCCAGCAGCTTAGGGCCAGGGGGCACCTATGGCTACACCTTC. The chain is built from TRBV7-9 and TRBJ1-2, with 8 bases matching TRBD1. Germline V gene sequence: CDR1 SEHNR, CDR2 FQNEAQ (reference sequence). This CDR3 region has 15 residues. The J segment lost 4 bases and the V segment lost 1 base, leaving 5 bases of the junction unmatched.

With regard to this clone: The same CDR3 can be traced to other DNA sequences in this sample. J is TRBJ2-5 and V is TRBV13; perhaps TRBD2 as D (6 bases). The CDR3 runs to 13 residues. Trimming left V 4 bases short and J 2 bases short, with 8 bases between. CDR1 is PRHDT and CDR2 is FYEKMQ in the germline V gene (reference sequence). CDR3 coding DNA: TGTGCCAGCAGCTCCGGGAGTCAAGAGACCCAGTACTTC. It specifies CASSSGSQETQYF.

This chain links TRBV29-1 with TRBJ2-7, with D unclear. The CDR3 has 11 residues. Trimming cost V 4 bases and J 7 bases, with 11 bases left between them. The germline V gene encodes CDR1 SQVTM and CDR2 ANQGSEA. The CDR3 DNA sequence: TGCAGCGTTGTCGAAAATGAAGAGCAGTACTTC. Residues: CSVVENEEQYF.

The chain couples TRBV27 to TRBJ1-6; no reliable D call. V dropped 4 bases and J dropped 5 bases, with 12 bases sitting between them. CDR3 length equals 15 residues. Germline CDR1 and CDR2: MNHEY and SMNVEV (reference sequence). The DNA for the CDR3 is TGTGCCAGCAGTTCAATCGACCGAAATAATTCACCCCTCCACTTT. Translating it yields CASSSIDRNNSPLHF.

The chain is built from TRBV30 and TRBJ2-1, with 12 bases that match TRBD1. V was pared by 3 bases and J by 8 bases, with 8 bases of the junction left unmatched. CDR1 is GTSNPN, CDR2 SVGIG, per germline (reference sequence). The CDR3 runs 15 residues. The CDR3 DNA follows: TGTGCCTGGAGCGGGGGGACAGGGGGCTCGCATGAGCAGTTCTTC. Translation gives CAWSGGTGGSHEQFF.

The CDR3 nucleotides read TGTGCCAGCAGGGCAGGCATAGAAGCTTTCTTT. It yields the protein CASRAGIEAFF. This chain joins TRBV6-5 and TRBJ1-1; D is unresolved. The CDR3 contains 11 residues. Per germline, CDR1 MNHEY and CDR2 SVGAGI. The V and J ends lost 6 bases and 8 bases respectively, with 10 bases between them.

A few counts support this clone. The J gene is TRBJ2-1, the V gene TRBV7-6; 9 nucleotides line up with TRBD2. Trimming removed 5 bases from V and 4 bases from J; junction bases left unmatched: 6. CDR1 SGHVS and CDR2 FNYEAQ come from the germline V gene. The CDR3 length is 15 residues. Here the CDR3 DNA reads TGTGCCAGCAGCCCACGGACTAGCGAGTACAATGAGCAGTTCTTC. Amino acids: CASSPRTSEYNEQFF.

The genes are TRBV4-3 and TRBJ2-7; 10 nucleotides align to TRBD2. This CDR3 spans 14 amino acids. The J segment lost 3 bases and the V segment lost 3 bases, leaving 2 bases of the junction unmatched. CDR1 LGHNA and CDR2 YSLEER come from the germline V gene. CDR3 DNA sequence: TGCGCCAGCAGCCAGGGGACTAGCGTCTACGAGCAGTACTTC. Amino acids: CASSQGTSVYEQYF.

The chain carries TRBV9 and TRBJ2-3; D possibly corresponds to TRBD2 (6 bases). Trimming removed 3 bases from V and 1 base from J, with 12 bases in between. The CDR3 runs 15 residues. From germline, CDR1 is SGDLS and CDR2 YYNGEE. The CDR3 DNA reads TGTGCCAGCAGCGATGGGGGGATCGGCACAGATACGCAGTATTTT. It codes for CASSDGGIGTDTQYF.

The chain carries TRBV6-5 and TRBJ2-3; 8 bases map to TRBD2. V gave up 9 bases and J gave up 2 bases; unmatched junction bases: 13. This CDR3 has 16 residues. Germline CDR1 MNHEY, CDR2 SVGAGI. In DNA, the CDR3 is TGTGCCAGTACTTACCAAGCGGGGGTAATCACAGATACGCAGTATTTT. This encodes CASTYQAGVITDTQYF.